The 27 T cell receptor beta chains below all came from one sample that was sequenced in a study of blood T cells in healthy people across ages (dated by TCRdb to the mid-2010s). Receptor amplification or capture employed 5' RACE. Instrument on record: Illumina HiSeq 2500. A second PCR of 7 to 11 cycles was performed with a sample-barcoded 5' primer and a J-beta primer mix. Starting from the raw public reads, TCRdb applied fastp trimming at Q25, assembled clones with MiXCR and retained in-frame beta chains. Merged by CDR3 protein, the rows form single entries marked with the most common genes and DNA. The sample profile shows 1.4 million or so distinct CDR3 sequences; approximately 39% of them were found once. 4% of the sample rests with the top ten. Sequenced material: blood. The receptors derive from a woman aged 18-35 years in good health.

In its sample, this clonotype was seen many times. CDR3 loop: CATRGGGGSPLHF. Written as DNA, the CDR3 is TGTGCCACCAGAGGTGGAGGAGGGTCACCCCTCCACTTT. V is TRBV27 and J is TRBJ1-6, with unresolved D. CDR1 is MNHEY, CDR2 SMNVEV, per germline (reference sequence). This CDR3 contains 13 residues. The V end was cut by 10 bases, the J end by 10 bases, with 17 bases between.

The chain employs TRBV20-1 and TRBJ2-5; a weak D match, TRBD1 (6 bases). The CDR3 extends over 14 amino acids. Germline CDR1 reads DFQATT; CDR2 reads SNEGSKA (reference sequence). Trimming stripped 4 bases from V and 2 bases from J, with 14 bases between. The CDR3 region has the DNA TGCAGTGCTACAGGACAGACCTCGCAAGAGACCCAGTACTTC. Translating gives CSATGQTSQETQYF.

J is TRBJ2-5 and V is TRBV4-1, with D possibly being TRBD1 or TRBD2 (5 bases each). This CDR3 has 15 residues. Germline CDR1 is MGHRA and CDR2 is YSYEKL. V shed 1 base and J shed 7 bases, with 16 bases lying between them. The CDR3 sequence: CASSQAHSQRGTQYF. The CDR3 bases are TGCGCCAGCAGCCAAGCTCACAGCCAGAGGGGGACCCAGTACTTC.

The chain carries TRBV28 and TRBJ2-1; a possible D gene is TRBD2 (5 bases). With 5 bases removed from V and 4 bases from J, the gap between germline ends came to 21 bases. Germline CDR1 and CDR2: MDHEN and SYDVKM. The CDR3 is 17 amino acids. In nucleotides, the CDR3 is TGTGCCAGCAGTCTACAAGATAGTGGGAGAAGATACAATGAGCAGTTCTTC. This gives the protein CASSLQDSGRRYNEQFF. The full variable domain, with the rest looked up from reference TRBV28 and TRBJ2-1, is DVKVTQSSRYLVKRTGEKVFLECVQDMDHENMFWYRQDPGLGLRLIYFSYDVKMKEKGDIPEGYSVSREKKERFSLILESASTNQTSMYLCASSLQDSGRRYNEQFFGPGTRLTVL.

The rearrangement uses TRBV5-1 and TRBJ2-1, with TRBD2 identical over 8 bases. This CDR3 comprises 17 residues. V was pared by 3 bases and J by 0 bases, with 8 bases of the junction left unmatched. In germline, CDR1 is SGHRS, CDR2 YFSETQ. CDR3 region: CASSSETSASSYNEQFF. For the CDR3, the DNA is TGCGCCAGCAGCTCGGAGACTAGCGCCAGCTCCTACAATGAGCAGTTCTTC.

This clonotype was observed many times. The rearrangement uses TRBV7-2 and TRBJ2-3, with 8 bases that match TRBD2. J lost 4 bases, V lost 5 bases, and 11 bases had no gene match. This CDR3 is 16 amino acids long. In germline, CDR1 is SGHTA, CDR2 FQGNSA. The CDR3, as DNA: TGTGCCAGCAGCCCCTCGTGGGGACTAGTCGCAGATACGCAGTATTTT. Its protein product is CASSPSWGLVADTQYF. Complete variable domain (other parts from reference TRBV7-2 and TRBJ2-3): GAGVSQSPSNKVTEKGKDVELRCDPISGHTALYWYRQSLGQGLEFLIYFQGNSAPDKSGLPSDRFSAERTGGSVSTLTIQRTQQEDSAVYLCASSPSWGLVADTQYFGPGTRLTVL.

V usage is TRBV27 and J usage is TRBJ1-5, with 9 bases aligning to TRBD1. With V trimmed by 6 bases and J by 4 bases, 7 bases remained unmatched. Germline V CDR1 and CDR2: MNHEY, SMNVEV (reference sequence). This CDR3 has 15 residues. The CDR3 loop is CASSKGQGRNQPQHF. The CDR3 region has the DNA TGTGCCAGCAGCAAGGGACAGGGAAGGAATCAGCCCCAGCATTTT.

The J gene is TRBJ2-1, the V gene TRBV14, with D possibly being TRBD2 (6 bases). CDR1 is SGHDN, CDR2 FVKESK, per germline. V shed 4 bases and J shed 7 bases, with 23 bases lying between them. The CDR3 is made up of 17 amino acids. CDR3 DNA sequence: TGTGCCAGCAGCCTTAAATGGGCCAGCGGGCGGGTAAATGAGCAGTTCTTC. Encoded protein: CASSLKWASGRVNEQFF.

The chain couples TRBV28 to TRBJ2-1, with a tentative D call TRBD2 (7 bases). The germline V gene has CDR1 MDHEN and CDR2 SYDVKM. The CDR3 has 14 residues. Deletions cut 10 bases from V and 6 bases from J, with 19 bases between. In nucleotides, the CDR3 is TGTGCCATGGCCCCCGGGGGGCCCTCCAATGAGCAGTTCTTC. Its translation: CAMAPGGPSNEQFF. Based on the CDR3 plus reference TRBV28 and TRBJ2-1, the full variable domain is DVKVTQSSRYLVKRTGEKVFLECVQDMDHENMFWYRQDPGLGLRLIYFSYDVKMKEKGDIPEGYSVSREKKERFSLILESASTNQTSMYLCAMAPGGPSNEQFFGPGTRLTVL.

This chain joins TRBV6-1 and TRBJ1-1, with D hard to call. The germline gives CDR1 MNHNS, CDR2 SASEGT. Trimming pared 4 bases from V and 6 bases from J, leaving 12 bases between. CDR3 length: 13 amino acids. The CDR3 sequence: CASSAGRISEAFF. The DNA of the CDR3 is TGTGCCAGCAGTGCTGGGAGAATTTCTGAAGCTTTCTTT.

This clonotype has a handful of counts. In nucleotides, the CDR3 is TGTGCCAGCAGCTTAGTTGGCAGAGACTATGGCTACACCTTC. Encoded protein: CASSLVGRDYGYTF. V and J are TRBV7-2 and TRBJ1-2, with unresolved D. Trimming removed 1 base at V and 3 bases at J, with 9 bases between. The CDR3 runs to 14 residues. CDR1 is SGHTA and CDR2 is FQGNSA in the germline V gene.

This clonotype was counted a few times. The chain has TRBV4-1 and TRBJ1-5, with a possible D match to TRBD1 (5 bases). The germline gives CDR1 MGHRA, CDR2 YSYEKL. V lost 1 base and J lost 1, with 11 bases in between. The CDR3 sequence is 16 residues long. In DNA form, the CDR3 reads TGCGCCAGCAGCCAAGTTACAGGCACAAGCAATCAGCCCCAGCATTTT. The encoded protein is CASSQVTGTSNQPQHF.

This chain joins TRBV29-1 and TRBJ2-7; 8 nucleotides align to TRBD1. The J call may be incorrect, as the DNA end agrees better with TRBJ2-4. Germline values: CDR1 SQVTM, CDR2 ANQGSEA. CDR3 length equals 14 residues. Written as DNA, the CDR3 is TGCAGCGTCCGCGACAGGGGAGGAGAGGACATTCAGTACTTC. Residues: CSVRDRGGEDIQYF.

This chain joins TRBV20-1 and TRBJ2-3; 9 bases are shared with TRBD2. CDR3 length: 14 residues. Germline V CDR1 and CDR2: DFQATT, SNEGSKA (reference sequence). Trimming at V came to 6 bases and at J to 0 bases, leaving 4 bases not matched to a gene. CDR3 sequence reads: CSAPSGASTDTQYF. DNA for the CDR3: TGCAGTGCCCCTAGCGGGGCTAGCACAGATACGCAGTATTTT.

The table lists this clonotype with a few counts. V usage is TRBV12-5 and J usage is TRBJ1-2; 10 bases are shared with TRBD1. Trimming removed 9 bases from V and 1 base from J; junction bases left unmatched: 5. This CDR3 has 14 amino acids. CDR1 is LGHNT, CDR2 FRNRAP, per germline. The DNA of the CDR3 is TGTGCTAGCACCGGGACAGGGGTTAACTATGGCTACACCTTC. Its translation is CASTGTGVNYGYTF.

The V and J genes are TRBV6-2 or TRBV6-3 and TRBJ2-3, with D perhaps matching TRBD2 (6 bases). CDR1 and CDR2 from the germline V gene are MNHEY and SVGEGT. The CDR3 is 15 residues long. Trimming took off 2 bases at V and 3 bases at J, with 12 bases between the two ends. The CDR3 region has the DNA TGTGCCAGCAGTTACGACTACGGGAGTACAGATACGCAGTATTTT. Translating it yields CASSYDYGSTDTQYF.

This clonotype appeared a few times. This chain connects TRBV10-3 to TRBJ2-7; a possible D gene is TRBD1 (6 bases). This CDR3 has 15 amino acids. V was clipped by 3 bases and J by 6 bases, with 18 bases between them. The germline V gene has CDR1 ENHRY and CDR2 SYGVKD. In DNA form, the CDR3 reads TGTGCCATCAGTGATCTGGGGACAAGCGGTTCCGAGCAGTACTTC. It codes for CAISDLGTSGSEQYF.

This clonotype was counted a few times. The genes are TRBV20-1 and TRBJ2-5, with D possibly being TRBD1 (5 bases). The CDR3 has 10 residues. Germline CDR1 and CDR2: DFQATT and SNEGSKA (reference sequence). Trimming removed 3 bases at V and 11 bases at J, with 10 bases between. In DNA form, the CDR3 reads TGCAGTGCTAGGGGGCAGGAGCAGTACTTC. Translated, it gives CSARGQEQYF.

The J gene is TRBJ1-1, the V gene TRBV7-9; tentatively, D is TRBD1 (5 bases). Trimming took off 4 bases at V and 5 bases at J, with 23 bases between the two ends. Germline lookup yields CDR1 SEHNR and CDR2 FQNEAQ (reference sequence). This CDR3 is built from 17 residues. CDR3 nucleotides: TGTGCCAGCAGCTCAGTACTGCAGTGGGGGGGGAATACTGAAGCTTTCTTT. Translating it yields CASSSVLQWGGNTEAFF.

This clonotype is a singleton in its sample. Here the CDR3 DNA reads TGCGCCAGCAGCCCCAGGACAGGAGACCTCTCTGGGGCCAACGTCCTGACTTTC. It is translated as CASSPRTGDLSGANVLTF. The chain links TRBV5-1 to TRBJ2-6; 7 bases agree with TRBD1. Germline lookup yields CDR1 SGHRS and CDR2 YFSETQ. The CDR3 spans 18 residues. Unmatched junction bases numbered 10, after V lost 4 bases and J lost 0 bases.

The chain joins TRBV4-3 to TRBJ2-3; 11 bases align to TRBD2. CDR1 LGHNA and CDR2 YSLEER come from the germline V gene. Unmatched junction bases numbered 3, after V lost 5 bases and J lost 5 bases. CDR3 length equals 14 residues. In nucleotides, the CDR3 is TGCGCCAGCAGCATAGCGGGGGGGGGAGATACGCAGTATTTT. Translation gives CASSIAGGGDTQYF.

This clonotype appeared once. A much larger clone differs from this one at a single base, so this may be a read error. This chain joins TRBV25-1 and TRBJ2-1; a weak D match, TRBD1 (5 bases). Germline lookup yields CDR1 MGHDK and CDR2 SYGVNS. V was clipped by 11 bases and J by 5 bases, with 16 bases between them. This CDR3 contains 13 residues. CDR3 loop: CAGLSKGNNEQFF. CDR3 in DNA: TGTGCCGGCCTTTCAAAGGGGAACAATGAGCAGTTCTTC.

This clonotype was counted once. The chain links TRBV29-1 to TRBJ1-2; D gene ambiguous. The V end lost 2 bases, the J end lost 6 bases, and 13 bases lay between the germline ends. This CDR3 has 13 amino acids. The germline gives CDR1 SQVTM, CDR2 ANQGSEA. The CDR3 DNA reads TGCAGCGTTGAAAGGGAATCGGCAAATGGCTACACCTTC. It codes for CSVERESANGYTF.

This chain links TRBV6-5 with TRBJ2-3; D is ambiguous. Germline V lookup: CDR1 MNHEY, CDR2 SVGAGI. The V and J ends lost 3 bases and 6 bases respectively, with 10 bases between them. The CDR3 runs 13 residues. The CDR3 is CASSYFPRDTQYF. The CDR3 DNA is TGTGCCAGCAGTTATTTCCCCCGGGATACGCAGTATTTT.

This clonotype was detected a few times. The chain combines TRBV6-5 with TRBJ1-4, with D unclear. The CDR3 covers 15 residues. The V gene's germline CDR1 is MNHEY and CDR2 SVGAGI. The V gene lost 5 bases and the J gene lost 3 bases, with 13 bases spanning the gap. CDR3 protein: CASSRTGISNEKLFF. CDR3 in DNA: TGTGCCAGCAGTCGGACGGGAATCTCTAATGAAAAACTGTTTTTT.

This chain connects TRBV28 to TRBJ2-4, with 8 bases aligning to TRBD2. Germline V gene lookup returns CDR1 MDHEN and CDR2 SYDVKM. The CDR3 loop spans 14 amino acids. The trim removed 6 bases at V and 7 bases at J, leaving 8 bases unmatched. CDR3 in amino acids: CASSTGTRANIQYF. The CDR3 bases are TGTGCCAGCAGCACCGGGACTAGGGCGAACATTCAGTACTTC.

V usage is TRBV11-2 and J usage is TRBJ1-6; TRBD1 might be the D (5 bases). There are 15 residues in the CDR3. The V gene's germline CDR1 is SGHAT and CDR2 FQNNGV. Trimming took 5 bases from V and 10 from J, leaving 18 bases between them. CDR3 sequence reads: CASSPADQGASPLHF. The CDR3 DNA reads TGTGCCAGCAGCCCGGCGGACCAGGGAGCATCACCCCTCCACTTT.